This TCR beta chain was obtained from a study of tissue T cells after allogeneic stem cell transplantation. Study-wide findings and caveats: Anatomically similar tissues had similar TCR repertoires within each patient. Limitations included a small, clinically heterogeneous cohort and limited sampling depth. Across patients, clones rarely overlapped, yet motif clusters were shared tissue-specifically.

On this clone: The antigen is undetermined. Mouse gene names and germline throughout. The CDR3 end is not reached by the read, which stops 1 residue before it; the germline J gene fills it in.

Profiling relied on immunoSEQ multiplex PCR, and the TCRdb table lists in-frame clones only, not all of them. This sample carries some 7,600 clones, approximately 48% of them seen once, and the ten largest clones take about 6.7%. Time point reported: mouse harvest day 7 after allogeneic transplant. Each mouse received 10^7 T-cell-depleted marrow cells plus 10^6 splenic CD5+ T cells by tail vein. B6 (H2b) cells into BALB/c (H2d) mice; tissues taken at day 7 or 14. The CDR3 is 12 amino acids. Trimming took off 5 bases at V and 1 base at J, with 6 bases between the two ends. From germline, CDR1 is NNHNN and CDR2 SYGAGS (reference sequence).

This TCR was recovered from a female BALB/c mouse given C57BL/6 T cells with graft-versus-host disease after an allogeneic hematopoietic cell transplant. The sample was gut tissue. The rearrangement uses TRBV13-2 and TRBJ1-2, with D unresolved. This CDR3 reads CASGAQNSDYTF. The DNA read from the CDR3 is TGTGCCAGCGGGGCTCAAAACTCCGACTACACC.